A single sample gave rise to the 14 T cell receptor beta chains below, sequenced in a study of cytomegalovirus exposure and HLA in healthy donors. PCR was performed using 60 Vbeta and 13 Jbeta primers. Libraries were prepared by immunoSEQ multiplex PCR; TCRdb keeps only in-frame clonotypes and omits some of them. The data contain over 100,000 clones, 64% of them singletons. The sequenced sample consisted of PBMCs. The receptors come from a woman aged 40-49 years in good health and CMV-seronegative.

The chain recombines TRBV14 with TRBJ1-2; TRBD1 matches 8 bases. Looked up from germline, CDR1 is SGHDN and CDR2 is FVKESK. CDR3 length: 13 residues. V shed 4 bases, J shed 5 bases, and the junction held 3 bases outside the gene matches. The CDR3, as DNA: TGTGCCAGCAGCCCAGACAGGGGTTATGGCTACACCTTC. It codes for CASSPDRGYGYTF.

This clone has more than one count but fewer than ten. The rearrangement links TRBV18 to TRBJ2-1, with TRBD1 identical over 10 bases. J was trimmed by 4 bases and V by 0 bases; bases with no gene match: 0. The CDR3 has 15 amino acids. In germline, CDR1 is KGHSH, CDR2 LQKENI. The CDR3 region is CASSPPGQGYNEQFF. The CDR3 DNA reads TGTGCCAGCTCACCACCGGGACAGGGGTACAATGAGCAGTTCTTC.

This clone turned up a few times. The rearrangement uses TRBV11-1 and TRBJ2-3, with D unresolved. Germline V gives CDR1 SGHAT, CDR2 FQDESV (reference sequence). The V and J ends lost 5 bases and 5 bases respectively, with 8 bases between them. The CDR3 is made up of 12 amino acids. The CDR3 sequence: CASSTNRDTQYF. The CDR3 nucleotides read TGTGCCAGCAGCACAAACAGAGATACGCAGTATTTT.

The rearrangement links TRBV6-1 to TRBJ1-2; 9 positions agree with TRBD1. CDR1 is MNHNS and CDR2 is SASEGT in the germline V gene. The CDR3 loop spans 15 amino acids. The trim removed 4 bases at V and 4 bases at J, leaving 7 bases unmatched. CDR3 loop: CASSVGPGQGYGYTF. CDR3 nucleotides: TGTGCCAGCAGTGTGGGTCCGGGACAGGGCTATGGCTACACCTTC.

Here the CDR3 reads CAWSPTEAGTFSSYEQYF. CDR3 DNA sequence: TGTGCCTGGAGCCCGACCGAAGCCGGGACTTTTAGCTCCTACGAGCAGTACTTC. The chain uses TRBV30 and TRBJ2-7, with D possibly matching TRBD2 (6 bases). Germline V gene sequence: CDR1 GTSNPN, CDR2 SVGIG (reference sequence). This CDR3 is 18 amino acids long. Trimming removed 3 bases at V and 0 bases at J, with 24 bases between. Using reference TRBV30 and TRBJ2-7 for the parts outside the CDR3, the full variable domain is SQTIHQWPATLVQPVGSPLSLECTVEGTSNPNLYWYRQAAGRGLQLLFYSVGIGQISSEVPQNLSASRPQDRQFILSSKKLLLSDSGFYLCAWSPTEAGTFSSYEQYFGPGTRLTVT.

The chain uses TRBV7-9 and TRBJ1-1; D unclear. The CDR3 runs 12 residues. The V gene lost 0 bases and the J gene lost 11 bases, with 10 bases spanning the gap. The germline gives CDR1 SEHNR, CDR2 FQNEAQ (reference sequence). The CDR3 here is CASSLAPSGAFF. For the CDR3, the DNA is TGTGCCAGCAGCTTAGCCCCGTCCGGGGCTTTCTTT.

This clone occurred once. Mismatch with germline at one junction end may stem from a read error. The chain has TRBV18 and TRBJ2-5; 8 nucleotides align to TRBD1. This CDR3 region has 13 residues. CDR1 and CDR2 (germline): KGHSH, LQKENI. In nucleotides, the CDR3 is TGTGCCTGCTCCGGACAGGGAGGAGAGACCCAGTACTTC. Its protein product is CACSGQGGETQYF.

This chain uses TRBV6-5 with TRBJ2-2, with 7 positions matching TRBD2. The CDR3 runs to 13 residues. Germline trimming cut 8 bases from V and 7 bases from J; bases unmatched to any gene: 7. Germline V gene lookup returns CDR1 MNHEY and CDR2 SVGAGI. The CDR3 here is CASGRGDIGELFF. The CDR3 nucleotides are TGTGCCAGCGGGAGGGGTGACATCGGGGAGCTGTTTTTT.

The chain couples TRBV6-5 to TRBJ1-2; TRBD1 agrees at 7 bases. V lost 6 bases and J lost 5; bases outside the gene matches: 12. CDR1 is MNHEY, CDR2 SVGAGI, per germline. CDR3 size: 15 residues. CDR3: CASSPPGQQPYGYTF. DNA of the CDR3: TGTGCCAGCAGCCCTCCGGGACAGCAACCTTATGGCTACACCTTC.

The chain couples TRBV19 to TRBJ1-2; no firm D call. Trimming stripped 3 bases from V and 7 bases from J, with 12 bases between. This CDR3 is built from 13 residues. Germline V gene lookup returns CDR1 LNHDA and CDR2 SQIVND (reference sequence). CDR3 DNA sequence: TGTGCCAGTAGTATTAATACCTTTAGTGGCTACACCTTC. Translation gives CASSINTFSGYTF.

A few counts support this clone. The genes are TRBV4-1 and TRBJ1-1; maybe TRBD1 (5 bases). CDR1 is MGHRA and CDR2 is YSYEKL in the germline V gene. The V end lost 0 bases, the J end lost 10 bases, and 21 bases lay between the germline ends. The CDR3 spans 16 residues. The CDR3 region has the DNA TGCGCCAGCAGCCAAGAGGGCGGTTTCTGGGGCACCGTAGCTTTCTTT. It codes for CASSQEGGFWGTVAFF.

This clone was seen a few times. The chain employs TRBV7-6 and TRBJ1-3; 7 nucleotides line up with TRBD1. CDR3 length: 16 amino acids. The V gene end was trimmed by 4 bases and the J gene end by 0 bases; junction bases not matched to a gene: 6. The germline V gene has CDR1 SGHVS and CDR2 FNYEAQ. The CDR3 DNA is TGTGCCAGCAGCTCACGACAGGGCTCCTCTGGAAACACCATATATTTT. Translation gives CASSSRQGSSGNTIYF. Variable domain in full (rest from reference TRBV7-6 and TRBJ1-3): GAGVSQSPRYKVTKRGQDVALRCDPISGHVSLYWYRQALGQGPEFLTYFNYEAQQDKSGLPNDRFSAERPEGSISTLTIQRTEQRDSAMYRCASSSRQGSSGNTIYFGEGSWLTVV.

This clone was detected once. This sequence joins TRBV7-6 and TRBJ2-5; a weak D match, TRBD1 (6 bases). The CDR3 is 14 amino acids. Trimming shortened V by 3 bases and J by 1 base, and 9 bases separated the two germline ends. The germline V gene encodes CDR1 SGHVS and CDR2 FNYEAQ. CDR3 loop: CASSFRDIQETQYF. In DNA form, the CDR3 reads TGTGCCAGCAGCTTCCGGGACATCCAAGAGACCCAGTACTTC.

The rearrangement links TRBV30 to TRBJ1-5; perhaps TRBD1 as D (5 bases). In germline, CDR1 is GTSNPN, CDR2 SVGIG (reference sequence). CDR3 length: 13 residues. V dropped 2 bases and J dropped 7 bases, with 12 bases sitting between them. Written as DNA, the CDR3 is TGTGCCTGGAGTCTACAGGTGGAGCAGCCCCAGCATTTT. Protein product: CAWSLQVEQPQHF.